This T cell receptor (beta chain) was obtained from a study of a mutant IDH1 vaccine in newly diagnosed glioma. The overall study: Treated patients were roughly 62% male, about 40% female, mean age roughly 40 years. Study conclusions and caveats: Pseudoprogression showed no apparent link to changes in top peripheral T cell clonotypes. Vaccine-induced immune responses were detected in around 93% of patients.

Time point defined: baseline, week 1 (first vaccination visit). Described treatment: pre-vaccination baseline after standard-of-care therapy. Donors harbored newly found WHO grade 3 or 4 IDH1-mutant, ATRX-lost astrocytomas. V was cut by 3 bases and J by 4 bases, with 10 bases left in between. There are 14 residues in the CDR3. Germline V CDR1 and CDR2: SEHNR, FQNEAQ (reference sequence). TCRdb's copy holds only in-frame clones and misses some; the assay was immunoSEQ multiplex PCR. The sample has about 88,000 clones, over 75% seen once. Concerning this clone: The antigen is unknown.

J is TRBJ1-5 and V is TRBV7-9; tentatively, D is TRBD1 (5 bases). The TCR was taken from a man aged 35-49 years with glioma. Some clones in this sample may be carry-over from other donors' samples. This specimen was PBMCs, taken from a glioma patient treated with radiotherapy, temozolomide or both. CDR3 sequence (DNA): TGTGCCAGCAGCTTTGGGGGAAGAAATCAGCCCCAGCATTTT. The encoded protein is CASSFGGRNQPQHF.